This T cell receptor beta chain was profiled in a study of OX40 agonist ivuxolimab in advanced cancers. Study summary: Ivuxolimab, an antibody acting as an agonist of OX40 (CD134), was used to treat patients. With a range of about 23 to 85, age averaged approximately 55 years, and 70% to 85% were male.

Here immunoSEQ multiplex PCR was the method, and the copy in TCRdb shows in-frame clones only, minus some. Of around 50,000 clones listed, approximately 90% are singletons. CDR3 length equals 14 residues. CDR1 and CDR2 from the germline V gene are WNHNN and SYGVQD (reference sequence). Germline trimming cut 9 bases from V and 1 base from J; bases unmatched to any gene: 4. This sequence originates from an adult with an advanced solid tumor such as melanoma, head and neck, liver or kidney cancer. This specimen consisted of CD4+ or CD8+ T cells sorted from blood, obtained in a trial of the OX40 agonist ivuxolimab. V is TRBV10-1 and J is TRBJ2-1, with TRBD2 matching over 9 bases. CDR3 nucleotide sequence: TGCGCCAGGAATAGCGGGAGTTCCTACAATGAGCAGTTCTTC. It translates to CARNSGSSYNEQFF.